The clone carrying this T cell receptor beta chain was seen a single time. Its antigen is undetermined. V was cut by 5 bases and J by 4 bases, with 18 bases left in between. Per the germline V gene, CDR1 is LNHNV and CDR2 is YYDKDF (reference sequence). This CDR3 contains 15 residues. This entry belongs to a study of shared clonotypes between healthy human individuals. For the study at large: For every donor, three CD4 naive, three CD4 memory, two CD8 naive and one CD8 memory plates were used.

Study-wide findings and caveats: Naive CD4 clonotypes were shared across several donors at approximately 5.3%.

The data were produced by immunoSEQ multiplex PCR, yet TCRdb's version contains in-frame clones alone and is incomplete. The sample shows 2.3 million or so clones, just over 90% of them seen only once. J is TRBJ2-7 and V is TRBV15; D is tentatively TRBD1 or TRBD2 (6 bases each). Sequencing was done on a sample of naive CD4+ T cells from PBMCs. Documented subset: CD45RA+ positively selected. The source is a man younger than 35 in good health. Some clones in this sample may be carry-over from other donors' samples. The CDR3 bases are TGTGCCACCAGCGGAGGGCAGGGGAGGACATACGAGCAGTACTTC. It specifies CATSGGQGRTYEQYF.